Described below is a single TCR beta chain sequence and its context. This clone was counted a few times. Its antigen is still unknown. Per-nucleotide qualities are absent, and no much larger clonotype sits a single base away. TCRbeta CDR3 regions were amplified from genomic DNA using the immunoSEQ Assay, a bias-controlled multiplex PCR. Under the source paper's analysis protocol: The number of nucleated cells in each sample was estimated by amplification of reference gene primers within the assay. To quantify the absolute abundance of each unique TCRbeta CDR3 rearrangement, sequence reads were collapsed and filtered. Productive Simpson clonality was computed per sample as the square root of Simpson's diversity index over productive rearrangements. TCRdb stores this immuneACCESS table with in-frame sequences only. Part of the clones is absent; in the studies checked, under half of the shortfall reflects unresolved V genes, and no reason is known for the rest. V and J calls and clone size are those listed in that table; D and trimming were worked out from the DNA. The table for this sample lists 200,000 to 250,000 clones; approximately 78% of them were counted only once. Together, the top ten hold approximately 7.6% of the sample.

This specimen comes from a study of blood T cell repertoires in COVID-19 (dated by TCRdb to about 2020). At the level of the whole study: Samples from collaborators originated in the United States, Italy and Spain and spanned both the acute and convalescent phases of COVID-19. The material from the prospective study consisted of cDNA or gDNA derived from T cells, B-cell-depleted T cells, or PBMCs. Subjects who had been exposed to COVID-19, were actively infected with it, or had recovered from it provided the deeply sampled blood TCRbeta repertoires that made up the dataset. The repertoires were released in a freely available public database meant as a resource for research on the immune response to SARS-CoV-2. Samples were obtained from the ongoing ImmuneRACE study (first 160 participants) and from roughly 1,300 subjects provided by 6 global collaborators. Sample metadata almost always included a de-identified subject ID, COVID-19 status, age in years and sex. Where available, HLA class I and class II types were obtained from metadata supplied by the sample provider rather than from assay-based typing.

From a lookup of the germline V gene, CDR1 and CDR2 are SGHDT and YYEEEE. From the cysteine through the phenylalanine, the CDR3 covers 15 amino acids. Solely the CDR3 DNA is kept, with 45 bases framed from the first base. Trimming leaves V shorter by 4 bases and J shorter by 4 bases, with the junction holding 10 bases beyond the gene matches. Overall results and qualifications from the work: The amount of clinical and demographic metadata varied by source and participant and was provided uncurated.

At one collaborating source in Seattle, patients were enrolled during active infection and were followed longitudinally through the course of disease. The collaborating institutions used their own protocols to collect whole blood in K2EDTA tubes. For TCRbeta analysis, collaborators shipped samples as frozen whole blood, isolated PBMCs, or DNA extracted from either of those sample types. The sequenced material came from peripheral blood. This sequence uses TRBV5-6 and TRBJ1-2, and TRBD1 aligns with 7 junction nucleotides. The sequence came from a woman older than 75 with COVID-19, enrolled during active disease. The CDR3 protein: CASSLTGQGGYGYTF. The bases read TGTGCCAGCAGCCTCACCGGCCAGGGGGGCTATGGCTACACCTTC.